The present T cell receptor beta chain was sequenced within a study of blood T cells in healthy people across ages. Broader study findings: Estimated diversity, derived from one million T cells, was regarded as an underestimate. Strong correlation linked observed beta diversity and percent naive T cells.

It was with a sample-barcoded 5' primer and a J-beta primer mix that a second PCR of roughly 6 to 12 cycles was run. The template-switch adaptor was a 5' adaptor with 12 random nucleotides. It tagged each cDNA molecule. One entry per CDR3 protein, called by TCRdb with MiXCR from the 5' RACE reads. Altogether roughly 730,000 distinct CDR3 sequences are present, 45% to 70% being singletons, with the ten largest covering around 24%. As for this clonotype: Its antigen is as yet unknown.

This TCR was sampled from a man in his forties in good health. The specimen sequenced was blood.

CDR3 sequence (DNA): TGCGCCAGCAGCCCAGGACGGGGGAGTGTTGGGGATGGCTACACCTTC. Protein: CASSPGRGSVGDGYTF. This rearrangement joins TRBV5-1 to TRBJ1-2, with D perhaps matching TRBD1 (5 bases). The V end was cut by 4 bases, the J end by 6 bases, with 22 bases between. This CDR3 contains 16 residues. Per germline, CDR1 SGHRS and CDR2 YFSETQ.